These T cell receptor beta chains were read from a single sample in a study of blood T cell repertoires in COVID-19. Profiled with immunoSEQ multiplex PCR; TCRdb holds only in-frame clones, not every one. In the table there are 130,000 to 150,000 clones, around 81% of which are singletons. The sequencing sample was made of peripheral blood. These receptors were obtained from a human donor with acute or convalescent COVID-19. The donor label of this sample is uncertain. Each CDR3 is given with its conserved first and last residue. The order of the fields is CDR3 protein, CDR3 DNA, D gene, J gene, clone size, V gene, CDR3 length. A D gene is named only where the DNA matches it firmly. Clone size, where shown, is once, few, many, or a class for clones that have expanded.

CDR3: CASSEYGEGLGGYTF
DNA: TGTGCCAGCAGTGAATACGGGGAGGGCCTAGGAGGCTACACCTTC
D: -
J: TRBJ1-2
size: once
V: TRBV2
length: 15

CDR3: CASSPPMYRGLETQYF
DNA: TGTGCCAGCAGCCCTCCCATGTACAGGGGGCTGGAGACCCAGTACTTC
D: TRBD1
J: TRBJ2-5
size: -
V: TRBV3-1/TRBV3-2
length: 16

CDR3: CASSKGGRTDTQYF
DNA: TGTGCCAGCAGCAAAGGGGGGCGAACAGATACGCAGTATTTT
D: -
J: TRBJ2-3
size: -
V: TRBV7-9
length: 14

CDR3: CAIRHGQGENTEAFF
DNA: TGTGCCATCAGGCACGGTCAAGGGGAGAACACTGAAGCTTTCTTT
D: -
J: TRBJ1-1
size: -
V: TRBV10-3
length: 15

CDR3: CASSPGDLGPQHF
DNA: TGTGCCAGCAGTCCAGGGGACCTTGGGCCCCAGCATTTT
D: -
J: TRBJ1-5
size: -
V: TRBV3-1/TRBV3-2
length: 13

CDR3: CASSPVRAGNQPQHF
DNA: TGTGCCAGCAGCCCCGTCAGGGCAGGCAATCAGCCCCAGCATTTT
D: -
J: TRBJ1-5
size: -
V: TRBV6-5
length: 15

CDR3: CASSLTGNYNSPLHF
DNA: TGTGCCAGCAGCTTGACGGGGAATTATAATTCACCCCTCCACTTT
D: -
J: TRBJ1-6
size: -
V: TRBV5-6
length: 15

CDR3: CATSSRRGGVDNEQFF
DNA: TGTGCCACCAGCTCCCGAAGGGGGGGGGTTGACAATGAGCAGTTCTTC
D: -
J: TRBJ2-1
size: -
V: TRBV15
length: 16

CDR3: CSVEGTGFTEAFF
DNA: TGCAGCGTTGAAGGGACAGGGTTCACTGAAGCTTTCTTT
D: TRBD1
J: TRBJ1-1
size: -
V: TRBV29-1
length: 13

CDR3: CASSPPGGTEAFF
DNA: TGCGCCAGCAGCCCCCCAGGGGGCACTGAAGCTTTCTTT
D: TRBD1
J: TRBJ1-1
size: few
V: TRBV5-1
length: 13

CDR3: CASSLGGVDYGYTF
DNA: TGTGCCAGCAGTTTAGGGGGGGTCGACTATGGCTACACCTTC
D: -
J: TRBJ1-2
size: -
V: TRBV27
length: 14

CDR3: CASSIRTDNSPLHF
DNA: TGTGCCAGTAGTATAAGGACAGATAATTCACCCCTCCACTTT
D: -
J: TRBJ1-6
size: -
V: TRBV19
length: 14

CDR3: CASSRSGTGDEQYF
DNA: TGTGCCAGCAGTCGATCCGGGACAGGGGACGAGCAGTACTTC
D: TRBD1
J: TRBJ2-7
size: -
V: TRBV6-6
length: 14